These 20 T cell receptor beta chains were sequenced from one sample in a study of beta chain features in type 1 diabetes. The study's findings and limits: TCRB CDR3s from Type 1 diabetes patients were moderately but significantly shorter in all four CD4+ subsets.

All of the isolated RNA was reverse transcribed, so expressed TCRB transcripts were sequenced. Repertoires were generated with immunoSEQ multiplex PCR, while TCRdb's copy carries only in-frame clones and drops some. Of 680,000 or so clones detected, roughly 13% appear once; the ten largest clones hold less than 0.025%. No antigen is known for these receptors. The sample taken for sequencing was naive CD4+ T cells from blood. All receptors derive from a man between 18 and 35 years old with type 1 diabetes.

This clone was found a few times. V is TRBV5-1 and J is TRBJ2-2; 9 bases fit TRBD1. This CDR3 has 12 residues. Germline CDR1 SGHRS, CDR2 YFSETQ. V was clipped by 4 bases and J by 16 bases; unmatched bases: 8. This CDR3 reads CASSGPGTGRFF. As DNA, the CDR3 is TGCGCCAGCAGCGGTCCCGGGACAGGGAGGTTTTTT.

This clone was seen only a few times. This chain joins TRBV30 and TRBJ1-1; unclear D gene. Trimming removed 4 bases from V and 5 bases from J, with 8 bases in between. The CDR3 contains 11 residues. The V gene's germline CDR1 is GTSNPN and CDR2 SVGIG (reference sequence). The CDR3, as DNA: TGTGCCTGGACCCGGTGGACTGAAGCTTTCTTT. It specifies CAWTRWTEAFF.

Only a few counts were recorded for this clone. J is TRBJ1-1 and V is TRBV11-2, with D perhaps matching TRBD1 (5 bases). CDR1 SGHAT and CDR2 FQNNGV come from the germline V gene. The CDR3 covers 14 residues. Trimming cost V 6 bases and J 1 base, with 12 bases left between them. CDR3 loop: CASRVNQGNTEAFF. The CDR3 region has the DNA TGTGCCAGCAGGGTTAATCAGGGGAACACTGAAGCTTTCTTT.

This clone was picked up a small number of times. The DNA for the CDR3 is TGTGCCAGCAGTGAAATGGGTTATGGCTACACCTTC. Encoded protein: CASSEMGYGYTF. J is TRBJ1-2 and V is TRBV6-1; D is uncertain. The CDR3 is made up of 12 amino acids. Looked up from germline, CDR1 is MNHNS and CDR2 is SASEGT. Trimming cost V 2 bases and J 5 bases, with 6 bases left between them.

This chain links TRBV6-4 with TRBJ2-1; TRBD1 matches at 7 bases. The J segment lost 1 base and the V segment lost 4 bases, leaving 1 base of the junction unmatched. This CDR3 region has 14 residues. Germline V gene lookup returns CDR1 MRHNA and CDR2 SNTAGT. The CDR3 spells CASSVTGSYNEQFF. For the CDR3, the DNA is TGTGCCAGCAGTGTGACAGGGTCCTACAATGAGCAGTTCTTC.

This clone was detected only a few times. The chain employs TRBV19 and TRBJ2-2, with D uncertain. Germline values: CDR1 LNHDA, CDR2 SQIVND (reference sequence). The CDR3 totals 13 residues. Trimming took off 5 bases at V and 1 base at J, with 5 bases between the two ends. The CDR3 DNA is TGTGCCAGTAGTTTTCAGAACACCGGGGAGCTGTTTTTT. This encodes CASSFQNTGELFF.

CDR3 coding DNA: TGTGCCAGCTCACCCGACCAGGGCACTCAGCCCCAGCATTTT. Translation gives CASSPDQGTQPQHF. The chain has TRBV18 and TRBJ1-5, with a weak D call TRBD1 (5 bases). Trimming removed 3 bases from V and 6 bases from J, with 12 bases in between. Germline lookup yields CDR1 KGHSH and CDR2 LQKENI. This CDR3 is 14 amino acids long.

In this sample, this clone turned up a few times. This rearrangement joins TRBV18 to TRBJ2-2; a weak D match, TRBD1 (5 bases). Trimming cost V 4 bases and J 1 base, with 13 bases left between them. CDR1 KGHSH and CDR2 LQKENI come from the germline V gene. The CDR3 has 16 amino acids. CDR3 protein: CASSLLERGNTGELFF. In nucleotides, the CDR3 is TGTGCCAGCTCACTACTCGAAAGGGGGAACACCGGGGAGCTGTTTTTT. The entire variable domain, with the rest obtained from reference TRBV18 and TRBJ2-2, is as follows: NAGVMQNPRHLVRRRGQEARLRCSPMKGHSHVYWYRQLPEEGLKFMVYLQKENIIDESGMPKERFSAEFPKEGPSILRIQQVVRGDSAAYFCASSLLERGNTGELFFGEGSRLTVL.

The chain combines TRBV9 with TRBJ2-5; 11 bases map to TRBD1. The DNA matches TRBJ2-7 better at its end, which makes the J call doubtful. Germline assignment: CDR1 SGDLS and CDR2 YYNGEE. There are 15 residues in the CDR3. The CDR3 sequence: CASSEGTGGIYEQYF. The CDR3 nucleotides are TGTGCCAGCAGCGAGGGGACAGGGGGAATCTACGAGCAGTACTTC.

The gene calls are TRBV25-1 and TRBJ2-1; 9 nucleotides agree with TRBD2. This CDR3 has 15 amino acids. With V trimmed by 4 bases and J by 6 bases, 7 bases remained unmatched. The germline V gene has CDR1 MGHDK and CDR2 SYGVNS. CDR3 sequence: CASSVSGGSVNEQFF. The DNA for the CDR3 is TGTGCCAGCAGTGTAAGCGGGGGGTCTGTCAATGAGCAGTTCTTC.

Comment on this clone: The junction shows a germline mismatch at one end, possibly a read error. The rearrangement links TRBV4-1 to TRBJ1-1; tentatively, D is TRBD1 (6 bases). CDR3 length: 17 residues. Germline V lookup: CDR1 MGHRA, CDR2 YSYEKL. CDR3: CASSQEGGRTGNSEAFF. DNA of the CDR3: TGCGCCAGCAGCCAAGAAGGGGGTCGGACCGGGAACAGTGAAGCTTTCTTT.

The V and J genes are TRBV7-3 and TRBJ1-1; D ambiguous. The CDR3 runs 15 residues. V lost 5 bases, J lost 5 bases, and 18 bases lay in between. CDR1 SGHTA and CDR2 FQGTGA come from the germline V gene. The CDR3 here is CASSPQPGRATEAFF. The CDR3 region has the DNA TGTGCCAGCAGCCCACAACCTGGGAGGGCGACTGAAGCTTTCTTT.

V is TRBV10-3 and J is TRBJ1-1; D gene uncertain. V dropped 0 bases and J dropped 0 bases, with 8 bases sitting between them. This CDR3 is built from 15 residues. Germline CDR1 is ENHRY and CDR2 is SYGVKD. CDR3 DNA sequence: TGTGCCATCAGTGAGTCCGGGATCATGAACACTGAAGCTTTCTTT. Protein product: CAISESGIMNTEAFF.

This clone showed up just a few times. The chain has TRBV7-6 and TRBJ1-6; D gene uncertain. The CDR3 has 14 amino acids. Germline loops: CDR1 SGHVS, CDR2 FNYEAQ. V lost 1 base to trimming and J lost 4 bases, with 5 bases between them. CDR3 amino acids: CASSLGGYNSPLHF. For the CDR3, the DNA is TGTGCCAGCAGCTTAGGAGGATATAATTCACCCCTCCACTTT.

This rearrangement joins TRBV5-1 to TRBJ1-4; no reliable D call. The CDR3 sequence is 15 residues long. V lost 0 bases, J lost 6 bases, and 12 bases lay in between. CDR1 and CDR2 (germline): SGHRS, YFSETQ. Written as DNA, the CDR3 is TGCGCCAGCAGCTTGGTCGCGGGAAACGATGAAAAACTGTTTTTT. Translating gives CASSLVAGNDEKLFF.

The chain combines TRBV7-3 with TRBJ2-3, with D uncertain. The V gene's germline CDR1 is SGHTA and CDR2 FQGTGA. The CDR3 consists of 14 residues. The V end was cut by 1 base, the J end by 6 bases, with 11 bases between. CDR3 nucleotide sequence: TGTGCCAGCAGCTTAAATTTAAATTTGGATACGCAGTATTTT. It yields the protein CASSLNLNLDTQYF.

This clone was seen a few times. Written as DNA, the CDR3 is TGTGCCAGCAGTGAACGAGGAGGGGAGTCCACAGGAGCGCAGTATTTT. Its translation: CASSERGGESTGAQYF. This chain connects TRBV2 to TRBJ2-3, with TRBD2 as a possible D gene (6 bases). This CDR3 has 16 residues. CDR1 is SNHLY, CDR2 FYNNEI, per germline. V was clipped by 2 bases and J by 10 bases, with 22 bases between them.

This clone was observed a handful of times. The rearrangement links TRBV10-3 to TRBJ2-1, with D perhaps TRBD1 or TRBD2 (7 bases each). This CDR3 has 16 amino acids. The germline CDR1 and CDR2 sequences are ENHRY and SYGVKD. With 0 bases removed from V and 5 bases from J, the gap between germline ends came to 14 bases. CDR3 DNA sequence: TGTGCCATCAGTGAGTCTCAGGGGGGGACCAACAATGAGCAGTTCTTC. Protein: CAISESQGGTNNEQFF.

The CDR3 bases are TGTGCCAGCCTCGGGACAGGAGCCTCTGGGGCCAACGTCCTGACTTTC. It codes for CASLGTGASGANVLTF. This rearrangement joins TRBV11-2 to TRBJ2-6; 8 bases match TRBD1. Germline values: CDR1 SGHAT, CDR2 FQNNGV. J was trimmed by 0 bases and V by 8 bases; bases with no gene match: 6. The CDR3 is 16 residues long.

The rearrangement links TRBV11-1 to TRBJ2-7; D is uncertain. V lost 2 bases to trimming and J lost 6 bases, with 11 bases between them. In germline, CDR1 is SGHAT, CDR2 FQDESV (reference sequence). CDR3 length: 13 amino acids. This chain's CDR3 is CASSLLPSSEQYF. The CDR3 nucleotides read TGTGCCAGCAGCTTACTCCCTTCTTCCGAGCAGTACTTC.